The T cell receptor (beta chain) under discussion was sequenced for a study of cytomegalovirus exposure and HLA in healthy donors. 60 Vbeta and 13 Jbeta primers were used in PCR. Original analysis: Unique TCR beta chains totaled around 86 million in a later count, with roughly 12 million of them shared. The table came from immunoSEQ multiplex PCR; TCRdb's copy has only in-frame clones and leaves some out. That table furnishes V, J and clone size, whereas the DNA furnished D and trimming. The sample lists 200,000 or so clones; more than 70% were seen once. About this clone: Its antigen is as yet unknown.

CDR3 length: 16 residues. Germline-derived CDR1 and CDR2 are SGHTA and FQGNSA. V lost 0 bases to trimming and J lost 1 base, with 10 bases between them. General study results and limits: Later on, a genetic analysis was performed. It linked a missense variant in DCLRE1C with V- and J-gene trimming of TCR beta. Most subjects' HLA-A and HLA-B alleles were reportedly predicted from TCR beta sequences. It is likely that the observed cluster of highly shared sequence variants was a sequencing artifact.

This sequence joins TRBV7-2 and TRBJ1-3; D gene unclear. This TCR was sampled from a boy between 10 and 17 years old in good health and CMV-seronegative. Input material: PBMCs. The CDR3 nucleotides read TGTGCCAGCAGCTTAGCGTGGAGGGCATCTGGAAACACCATATATTTT. This sequence encodes CASSLAWRASGNTIYF. Combining the CDR3 with reference TRBV7-2 and TRBJ1-3 gives the whole variable domain GAGVSQSPSNKVTEKGKDVELRCDPISGHTALYWYRQSLGQGLEFLIYFQGNSAPDKSGLPSDRFSAERTGGSVSTLTIQRTQQEDSAVYLCASSLAWRASGNTIYFGEGSWLTVV.